The clone carrying this T cell receptor beta chain was detected once. These data come from a study of tumor-infiltrating lymphocytes in localized non-small cell lung cancer. The table came from immunoSEQ multiplex PCR; TCRdb's copy has only in-frame clones and leaves some out. Of under 3,500 clones in the sample, more than 55% were seen once. CDR3 length: 15 amino acids. The germline V gene encodes CDR1 LNHNV and CDR2 YYDKDF (reference sequence). J gave up 5 bases and V 5 bases, and 8 bases lay outside the gene matches. The chain is built from TRBV15 and TRBJ2-1; 8 nucleotides agree with TRBD2. Sequencing used uninvolved lung tissue not adjacent to the tumor. This clonotype was obtained from a human donor with non-small cell lung cancer. The CDR3 spells CATSPSGRVNNEQFF. The CDR3 region has the DNA TGTGCCACCAGCCCCAGCGGGAGAGTAAACAATGAGCAGTTCTTC.